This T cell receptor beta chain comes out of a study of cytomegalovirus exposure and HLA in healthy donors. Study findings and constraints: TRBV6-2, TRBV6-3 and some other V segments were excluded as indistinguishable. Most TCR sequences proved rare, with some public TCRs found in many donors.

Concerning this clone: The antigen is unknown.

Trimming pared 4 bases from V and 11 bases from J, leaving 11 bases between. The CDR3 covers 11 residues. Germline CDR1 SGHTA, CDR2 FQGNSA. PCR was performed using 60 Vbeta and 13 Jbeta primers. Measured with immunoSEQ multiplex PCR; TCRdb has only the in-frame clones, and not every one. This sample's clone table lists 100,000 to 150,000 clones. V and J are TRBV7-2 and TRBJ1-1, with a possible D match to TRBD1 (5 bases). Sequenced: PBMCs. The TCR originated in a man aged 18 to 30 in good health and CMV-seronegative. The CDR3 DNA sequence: TGTGCCAGCAGCTCGGGGGGTTATGCTTTCTTT. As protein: CASSSGGYAFF.